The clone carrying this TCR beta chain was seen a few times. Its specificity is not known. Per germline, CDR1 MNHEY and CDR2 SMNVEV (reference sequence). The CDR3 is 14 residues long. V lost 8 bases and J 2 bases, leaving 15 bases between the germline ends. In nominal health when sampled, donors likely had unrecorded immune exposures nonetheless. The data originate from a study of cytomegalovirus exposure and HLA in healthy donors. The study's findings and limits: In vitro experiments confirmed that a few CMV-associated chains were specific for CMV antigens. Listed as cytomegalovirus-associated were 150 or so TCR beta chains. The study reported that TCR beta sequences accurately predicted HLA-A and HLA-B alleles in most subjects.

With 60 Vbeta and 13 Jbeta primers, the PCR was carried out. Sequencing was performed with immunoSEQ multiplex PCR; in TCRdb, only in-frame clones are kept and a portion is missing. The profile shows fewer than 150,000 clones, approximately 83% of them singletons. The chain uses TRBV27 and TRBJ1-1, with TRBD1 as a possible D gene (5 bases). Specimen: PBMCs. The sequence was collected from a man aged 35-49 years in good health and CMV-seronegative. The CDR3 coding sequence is TGTGCCAGCCATCGTTGGGGGGGTAACACTGAAGCTTTCTTT. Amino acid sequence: CASHRWGGNTEAFF.